Presented here are 17 T cell receptor beta chains from one specimen sequenced in a study of glioma-infiltrating T cells. TCR alpha and beta CDR3 regions were amplified from RNA using iRepertoire nested multiplex PCR. Using its own MiXCR run on the multiplex PCR reads, TCRdb lists one record per CDR3 protein. The sample lists more than 350,000 distinct CDR3 sequences; 41% were seen once. Sequenced: glioma tissue, nonneoplastic brain tissue, or PBMCs (not recorded which). These receptors were obtained from a human donor with low-grade glioma or glioblastoma, undergoing nonglioma brain surgery, or in good health (not recorded which).

Turning to this clonotype: The junction departs from the called germline gene at one end, perhaps through a read error. The V gene is TRBV2, the J gene TRBJ2-2, with TRBD2 matching 13 bases. From germline, CDR1 is SNHLY and CDR2 FYNNEI. CDR3 length: 17 amino acids. The CDR3 sequence: CASSGGLAGPNTWELFF. The CDR3 DNA follows: TGTGCCAGCAGTGGGGGACTAGCGGGACCGAACACCTGGGAGCTGTTTTTT.

V and J are TRBV20-1 and TRBJ2-3; D is perhaps TRBD1 or TRBD2 (5 bases each). Germline CDR1 reads DFQATT; CDR2 reads SNEGSKA (reference sequence). With 6 bases removed from V and 3 bases from J, the gap between germline ends came to 19 bases. The CDR3 covers 15 residues. CDR3 DNA: TGCAGTGCACCGCTGCTGAGGGGAAGGACAGATACGCAGTATTTT. It yields the protein CSAPLLRGRTDTQYF.

V is TRBV11-1 and J is TRBJ2-7; D call uncertain. The CDR3 spans 13 residues. Germline V gene sequence: CDR1 SGHAT, CDR2 FQDESV (reference sequence). Trimming pared 3 bases from V and 3 bases from J, leaving 9 bases between. CDR3 sequence: CASSFGGHYEQYF. The CDR3 nucleotides are TGTGCCAGCAGCTTCGGCGGTCACTACGAGCAGTACTTC.

This clonotype was observed a few times. The chain joins TRBV12-3 or TRBV12-4 to TRBJ1-5, with unresolved D. This CDR3 is built from 15 residues. V gave up 6 bases and J gave up 4 bases, with 16 bases separating them. CDR3 DNA: TGTGCCAGCAGCCTGGAAGCGAGGCCGAATCAGCCCCAGCATTTT. Translation: CASSLEARPNQPQHF.

This chain uses TRBV7-9 with TRBJ2-7; no clear D. The CDR3 has 12 amino acids. Trimming took 2 bases from V and 6 from J, leaving 8 bases between them. Germline assignment: CDR1 SEHNR and CDR2 FQNEAQ (reference sequence). CDR3 residues: CASSLTTFEQYF. The CDR3 DNA reads TGTGCCAGCAGCTTAACGACATTCGAGCAGTACTTC.

J is TRBJ2-1 and V is TRBV7-3; a weak D match, TRBD2 (6 bases). Trimming shortened V by 1 base and J by 5 bases, and 18 bases separated the two germline ends. CDR1 is SGHTA and CDR2 is FQGTGA in the germline V gene. The CDR3 length is 17 residues. CDR3 sequence: CASSLMALGGLNNEQFF. As DNA, the CDR3 is TGTGCCAGCAGCTTAATGGCTTTGGGAGGCCTGAACAATGAGCAGTTCTTC.

The chain recombines TRBV7-2 with TRBJ2-2; unclear D gene. The CDR3 runs 15 residues. V shed 0 bases and J shed 2 bases, with 7 bases lying between them. The V gene's germline CDR1 is SGHTA and CDR2 FQGNSA. The CDR3 here is CASSLAQFNTGELFF. The CDR3 region has the DNA TGTGCCAGCAGCTTAGCCCAGTTTAACACCGGGGAGCTGTTTTTT.

This clonotype turned up a few times. The chain uses TRBV25-1 and TRBJ2-5, with 8 bases identical to TRBD1. Trimming took 2 bases from V and 1 from J; bases not matched to a gene: 6. Germline V gene lookup returns CDR1 MGHDK and CDR2 SYGVNS. The CDR3 spans 16 residues. CDR3 in amino acids: CASSEGTGFLQETQYF. CDR3 nucleotides: TGTGCCAGCAGTGAAGGGACAGGCTTCCTCCAAGAGACCCAGTACTTC. The full variable domain, rest sourced from reference TRBV25-1 and TRBJ2-5, is EADIYQTPRYLVIGTGKKITLECSQTMGHDKMYWYQQDPGMELHLIHYSYGVNSTEKGDLSSESTVSRIRTEHFPLTLESARPSHTSQYLCASSEGTGFLQETQYFGPGTRLLVL.

The gene calls are TRBV18 and TRBJ1-2; TRBD1 aligns across 9 bases. Losses at the gene ends were 4 bases for V and 0 bases for J; bases not matched to a gene: 12. The CDR3 spans 18 residues. The germline V gene encodes CDR1 KGHSH and CDR2 LQKENI. DNA for the CDR3: TGTGCCAGCTCACGCGGCGGGACAGGGCAAGTCGCTAACTATGGCTACACCTTC. Amino acids: CASSRGGTGQVANYGYTF.

Concerning this clonotype itself: A much larger clone is a single base away; this may be a read error. This chain joins TRBV28 and TRBJ1-1, with D uncertain. Germline CDR1 and CDR2: MDHEN and SYDVKM. Between the trimmed V and J ends, which lost 4 bases and 5 bases, there was a span of 14 bases. The CDR3 is 14 amino acids. The CDR3 DNA sequence: TGTGCCAGCAGTTCCCAGGCGGCGGGGACTGAAGCTTTCTTT. Translating gives CASSSQAAGTEAFF.

The gene calls are TRBV7-2 and TRBJ2-1, with TRBD1 matching over 8 bases. CDR3 length: 15 residues. Germline CDR1 and CDR2: SGHTA and FQGNSA. The V gene end was trimmed by 4 bases and the J gene end by 1 base; junction bases not matched to a gene: 3. The CDR3: CASSYTGGSYNEQFF. CDR3 sequence (DNA): TGTGCCAGCAGCTATACAGGGGGATCCTACAATGAGCAGTTCTTC.

Of note for this clonotype: Compared with germline, one end of the junction differs, possibly owing to a read error. V usage is TRBV6-2 or TRBV6-3 and J usage is TRBJ2-7; TRBD2 matches at 11 bases. The CDR3 extends over 16 amino acids. The germline V gene has CDR1 MNHEY and CDR2 SVGEGT. CDR3 in amino acids: CASSLLAGGPSYEHYF. Written as DNA, the CDR3 is TGTGCCAGCAGTCTATTAGCGGGAGGGCCCTCCTACGAGCACTACTTC.

The chain employs TRBV7-9 and TRBJ1-4, with D perhaps TRBD1 (5 bases). V was pared by 5 bases and J by 8 bases, with 12 bases between. The germline CDR1 and CDR2 sequences are SEHNR and FQNEAQ (reference sequence). The CDR3 spans 13 residues. The CDR3 here is CASSRGMREKLFF. The CDR3 DNA reads as TGTGCCAGCAGCCGGGGGATGAGGGAAAAACTGTTTTTT.

This chain joins TRBV19 and TRBJ1-6; 8 nucleotides match TRBD1. This CDR3 is built from 15 residues. Germline-derived CDR1 and CDR2 are LNHDA and SQIVND (reference sequence). The ends lost 6 bases at V and 7 bases at J; junction bases unmatched: 8. The CDR3 is CASSFARTGNSPLHF. In nucleotides, the CDR3 is TGTGCCAGTAGCTTTGCCAGGACAGGGAATTCACCCCTCCACTTT.

A remark on this clonotype: This could be a read error, since a much larger clone is one nucleotide away. The chain is built from TRBV28 and TRBJ2-7, with D unclear. The CDR3 consists of 11 residues. From germline, CDR1 is MDHEN and CDR2 SYDVKM. For the CDR3, the DNA is TGTGACAGCAGGCGCTCCTACGAGCAGTACTTC. It translates to CDSRRSYEQYF.

This clonotype was found many times. This chain uses TRBV27 with TRBJ2-1, with D possibly being TRBD1 (5 bases). CDR1 and CDR2 (germline): MNHEY, SMNVEV (reference sequence). Trimming removed 2 bases from V and 4 bases from J, with 12 bases in between. The CDR3 contains 15 residues. CDR3 amino acids: CASSLGQGLYNEQFF. CDR3 DNA sequence: TGTGCCAGCAGTTTAGGGCAGGGTTTATACAATGAGCAGTTCTTC.

A remark on this clonotype: The germline gene is not matched at one end of the junction; a read error may be the cause. This sequence joins TRBV20-1 and TRBJ2-7, with TRBD2 matching 8 bases. Germline CDR1 reads DFQATT; CDR2 reads SNEGSKA (reference sequence). The CDR3 spans 15 residues. CDR3 region: CSARVTSDTSYGQYF. CDR3 DNA sequence: TGCAGTGCTAGAGTGACTAGCGACACCTCCTACGGGCAGTACTTC.